The 5 T cell receptor beta chains listed next were all sequenced from one sample in a study of technical replicates of blood from a few donors. TCRdb's table, derived via immunoSEQ multiplex PCR, lists solely in-frame clones and lacks some. The sample lists 55,000 to 75,000 clones; around 87% were seen once. Sequenced input: PBMCs. These receptors were obtained from a human donor in good health. Some clones in this sample may be carry-over from other donors' samples.

The rearrangement joins TRBV6-5 to TRBJ2-6; D is unresolved. Looked up from germline, CDR1 is MNHEY and CDR2 is SVGAGI. Trimming removed 7 bases from V and 0 bases from J, with 7 bases in between. The CDR3 length is 14 residues. In DNA form, the CDR3 reads TGTGCCAGCAACTTTAACTCTGGGGCCAACGTCCTGACTTTC. Amino acids: CASNFNSGANVLTF.

In nucleotides, the CDR3 is TGTGCCAGCTCACCAATCGCTAACTATGGCTACACCTTC. As protein: CASSPIANYGYTF. The rearrangement joins TRBV18 to TRBJ1-2; D is uncertain. The CDR3 has 13 amino acids. The ends were cut back, 2 bases at V and 0 bases at J, with 4 bases in the middle. CDR1 is KGHSH, CDR2 LQKENI, per germline.

This chain joins TRBV6-6 and TRBJ2-4, with a weak D call TRBD1 (5 bases). The CDR3 has 11 amino acids. V lost 6 bases and J lost 8, with 8 bases in between. CDR1 is MNHNY, CDR2 SVGAGI, per germline (reference sequence). The CDR3 nucleotides are TGTGCCAGCAGCCAGGGTTACATTCAGTACTTC. The encoded protein is CASSQGYIQYF.

This clone was detected a few times. The genes are TRBV10-2 and TRBJ2-3, with D maybe TRBD1 (5 bases). Germline V gene sequence: CDR1 WSHSY, CDR2 SAAADI. V was clipped by 2 bases and J by 3 bases, with 15 bases between them. The CDR3 spans 16 residues. The CDR3 reads CASSERGVAETDTQYF. CDR3 sequence (DNA): TGCGCCAGCAGTGAGAGGGGCGTGGCGGAGACAGATACGCAGTATTTT.

This chain uses TRBV7-9 with TRBJ1-1, with D perhaps matching TRBD1 (6 bases). Trimming removed 3 bases from V and 0 bases from J, with 11 bases in between. Germline loops: CDR1 SEHNR, CDR2 FQNEAQ (reference sequence). There are 15 residues in the CDR3. The CDR3: CASSLGAGLNTEAFF. In DNA, the CDR3 is TGTGCCAGCAGCTTGGGGGCAGGGTTGAACACTGAAGCTTTCTTT.